This T cell receptor (beta chain) was identified during a study of blood T cell repertoires in COVID-19. Study context: Spain, Italy and the United States supplied samples that represented acute and convalescent COVID-19. T cells, B-cell-depleted T cells, or PBMCs provided the cDNA or gDNA that served as material.

In germline, CDR1 is SGHTA, CDR2 FQGNSA. Trimming left V 5 bases short and J 0 bases short, with 10 bases between. The CDR3 runs to 14 residues. Everyone who took part was roughly 18 to 89 years old, and they came from over 20 US areas. In the original analysis: The assay estimated nucleated cells by amplifying reference gene primers. Clones were sequenced by immunoSEQ multiplex PCR, and TCRdb holds only the in-frame ones, with some missing. The DNA was the basis for D and trimming; V, J and clone size are from that table. The sample comprises roughly 180,000 clones, roughly 80% of which are singletons, and around 4.8% rests with the top ten.

The chain has TRBV7-2 and TRBJ2-5; possible D gene TRBD2, 6 bases. The source material was PBMCs or T cells enriched from blood (not recorded which). The TCR sequence derives from a woman aged 50 to 60 who had recovered from COVID-19. The CDR3 loop reads CASSRGNYQETQYF. The CDR3 DNA reads TGTGCCAGCAGCCGGGGGAACTACCAAGAGACCCAGTACTTC. Drawing the rest from reference TRBV7-2 and TRBJ2-5, the complete variable domain is GAGVSQSPSNKVTEKGKDVELRCDPISGHTALYWYRQSLGQGLEFLIYFQGNSAPDKSGLPSDRFSAERTGGSVSTLTIQRTQQEDSAVYLCASSRGNYQETQYFGPGTRLLVL.